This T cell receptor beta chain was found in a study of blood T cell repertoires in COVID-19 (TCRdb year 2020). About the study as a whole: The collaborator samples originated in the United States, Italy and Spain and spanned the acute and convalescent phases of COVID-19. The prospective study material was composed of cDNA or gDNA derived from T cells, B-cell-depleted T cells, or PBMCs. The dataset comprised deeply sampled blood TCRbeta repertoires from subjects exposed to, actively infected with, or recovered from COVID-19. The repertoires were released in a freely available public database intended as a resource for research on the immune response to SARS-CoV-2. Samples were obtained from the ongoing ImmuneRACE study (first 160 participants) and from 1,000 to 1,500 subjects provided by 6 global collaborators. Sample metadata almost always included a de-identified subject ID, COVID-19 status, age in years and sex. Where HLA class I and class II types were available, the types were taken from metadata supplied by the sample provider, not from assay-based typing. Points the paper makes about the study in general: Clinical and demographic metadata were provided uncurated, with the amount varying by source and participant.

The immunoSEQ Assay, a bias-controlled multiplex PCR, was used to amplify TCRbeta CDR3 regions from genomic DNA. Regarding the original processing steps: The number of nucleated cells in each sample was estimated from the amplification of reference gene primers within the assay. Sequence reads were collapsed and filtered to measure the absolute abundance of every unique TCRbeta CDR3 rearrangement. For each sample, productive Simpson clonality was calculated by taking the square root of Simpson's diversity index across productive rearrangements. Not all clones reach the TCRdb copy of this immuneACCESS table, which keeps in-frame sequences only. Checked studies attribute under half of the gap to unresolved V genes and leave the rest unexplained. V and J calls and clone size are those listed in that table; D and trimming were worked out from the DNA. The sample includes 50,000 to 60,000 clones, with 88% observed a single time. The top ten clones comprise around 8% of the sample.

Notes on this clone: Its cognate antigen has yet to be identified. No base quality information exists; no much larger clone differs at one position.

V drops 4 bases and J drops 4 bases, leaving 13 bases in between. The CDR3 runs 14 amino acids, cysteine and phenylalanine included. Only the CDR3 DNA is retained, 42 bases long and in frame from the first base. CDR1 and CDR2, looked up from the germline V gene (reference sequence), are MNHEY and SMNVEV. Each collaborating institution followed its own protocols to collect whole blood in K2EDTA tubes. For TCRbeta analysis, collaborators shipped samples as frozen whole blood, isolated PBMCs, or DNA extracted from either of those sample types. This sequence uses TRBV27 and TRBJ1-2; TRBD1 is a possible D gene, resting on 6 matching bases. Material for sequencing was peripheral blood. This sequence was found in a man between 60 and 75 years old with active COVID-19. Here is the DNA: TGTGCCAGCAGTTACAACAGGGTCGGCTATGGCTACACCTTC. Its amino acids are CASSYNRVGYGYTF.